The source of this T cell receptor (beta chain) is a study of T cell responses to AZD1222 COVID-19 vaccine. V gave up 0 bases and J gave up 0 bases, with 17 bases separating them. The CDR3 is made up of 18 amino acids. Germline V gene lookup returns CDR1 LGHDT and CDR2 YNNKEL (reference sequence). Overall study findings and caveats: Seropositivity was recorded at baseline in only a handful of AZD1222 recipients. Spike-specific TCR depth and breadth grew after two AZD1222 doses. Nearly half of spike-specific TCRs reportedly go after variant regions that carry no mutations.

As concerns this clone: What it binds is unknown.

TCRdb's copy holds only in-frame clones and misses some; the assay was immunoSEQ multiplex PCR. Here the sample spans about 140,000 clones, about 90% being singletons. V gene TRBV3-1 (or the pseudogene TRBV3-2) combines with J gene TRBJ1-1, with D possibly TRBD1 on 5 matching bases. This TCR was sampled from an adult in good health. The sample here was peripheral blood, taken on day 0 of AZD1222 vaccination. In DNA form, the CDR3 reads TGTGCCAGCAGCCAAGATTTAGGGCGGGGCGCGGTGAACACTGAAGCTTTCTTT. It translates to CASSQDLGRGAVNTEAFF.